These 23 T cell receptor beta chains were sequenced from one sample in a study of cytomegalovirus exposure and HLA in healthy donors. Profiled with immunoSEQ multiplex PCR; TCRdb holds only in-frame clones, not every one. Of over 130,000 clones listed, more than 85% are singletons. The sample was PBMCs. These receptors came from a man between 18 and 35 years old in good health and CMV-seropositive.

This clone came up a few times. J is TRBJ1-2 and V is TRBV5-1, with D tentatively TRBD1 (5 bases). V lost 4 bases to trimming and J lost 8 bases, with 18 bases between them. The CDR3 is made up of 14 amino acids. CDR1 is SGHRS and CDR2 is YFSETQ in the germline V gene. The CDR3 DNA reads TGCGCCAGCAGCCCAGGGTCGACTCTTCTGGGCTACACCTTC. Protein product: CASSPGSTLLGYTF.

This chain uses TRBV6-1 with TRBJ2-1; 10 bases align to TRBD2. Germline loops: CDR1 MNHNS, CDR2 SASEGT. This CDR3 region has 15 residues. The J segment lost 11 bases and the V segment lost 0 bases, leaving 7 bases of the junction unmatched. The CDR3 coding sequence is TGTGCCAGCAGTGAAGCGGCTAGCGGGAGTCTAAAGCAGTTCTTC. This codes for CASSEAASGSLKQFF.

This chain joins TRBV19 and TRBJ1-2; D is uncertain. Trimming took 3 bases from V and 2 from J, leaving 13 bases between them. Per the germline V gene, CDR1 is LNHDA and CDR2 is SQIVND (reference sequence). CDR3 length equals 15 residues. The CDR3 sequence is CASSIVGASNYGYTF. The DNA for the CDR3 is TGTGCCAGTAGTATTGTTGGAGCTTCCAACTATGGCTACACCTTC.

This chain links TRBV7-9 with TRBJ1-2; D is uncertain. The CDR3 totals 15 residues. CDR1 and CDR2 from the germline V gene are SEHNR and FQNEAQ (reference sequence). V shed 4 bases and J shed 3 bases, with 15 bases lying between them. This CDR3 is CASSSPEGAHYGYTF. Written as DNA, the CDR3 is TGTGCCAGCAGCTCACCGGAGGGTGCTCACTATGGCTACACCTTC. The whole variable domain, remainder taken from reference TRBV7-9 and TRBJ1-2, is DTGVSQNPRHKITKRGQNVTFRCDPISEHNRLYWYRQTLGQGPEFLTYFQNEAQLEKSRLLSDRFSAERPKGSFSTLEIQRTEQGDSAMYLCASSSPEGAHYGYTFGSGTRLTVV.

This clone was detected once. The chain uses TRBV7-3 and TRBJ2-3; TRBD2 is a possible D gene (6 bases). The CDR3 extends over 13 amino acids. CDR1 is SGHTA and CDR2 is FQGTGA in the germline V gene. With 4 bases removed from V and 3 bases from J, the gap between germline ends came to 8 bases. CDR3: CASSWDWTDTQYF. CDR3 coding DNA: TGTGCCAGCAGCTGGGACTGGACAGATACGCAGTATTTT.

This sequence joins TRBV6-5 and TRBJ1-1, with TRBD1 identical over 7 bases. The J segment lost 2 bases and the V segment lost 6 bases, leaving 6 bases of the junction unmatched. The CDR3 loop spans 14 amino acids. Germline V gives CDR1 MNHEY, CDR2 SVGAGI. In DNA, the CDR3 is TGTGCCAGCAGAAGACAGGGATTAAACACTGAAGCTTTCTTT. Its protein is CASRRQGLNTEAFF.

This clone was detected only a few times. V usage is TRBV7-2 and J usage is TRBJ2-7, with 9 positions matching TRBD2. The CDR3 has 15 residues. The germline V gene encodes CDR1 SGHTA and CDR2 FQGNSA. Unmatched junction bases numbered 10, after V lost 5 bases and J lost 5 bases. The CDR3 loop is CASSLRRGGGDEQYF. Here the CDR3 DNA reads TGTGCCAGCAGCCTCAGGCGGGGGGGCGGAGACGAGCAGTACTTC.

The genes are TRBV29-1 and TRBJ2-1; D is unclear. CDR3 size: 12 residues. V was cut by 8 bases and J by 0 bases, with 8 bases left in between. In germline, CDR1 is SQVTM, CDR2 ANQGSEA. The CDR3 nucleotides read TGCAGCCATACCAGCTCCTACAATGAGCAGTTCTTC. Protein product: CSHTSSYNEQFF.

The V call is TRBV28, the J call TRBJ2-7, with TRBD1 identical over 11 bases. The CDR3 totals 16 residues. The V gene end was trimmed by 5 bases and the J gene end by 3 bases; junction bases not matched to a gene: 9. CDR1 and CDR2 (germline): MDHEN, SYDVKM. The DNA of the CDR3 is TGTGCCAGCAGTCCACCCCTCGGGACAGGGGGCTACGAGCAGTACTTC. Its translation is CASSPPLGTGGYEQYF.

The chain combines TRBV30 with TRBJ1-2; TRBD1 matches at 7 bases. V shed 3 bases, J shed 8 bases, and the junction held 12 bases outside the gene matches. This CDR3 region has 14 residues. Germline V gene sequence: CDR1 GTSNPN, CDR2 SVGIG (reference sequence). CDR3 protein: CAWRHTGAPGGYTF. The CDR3 DNA is TGTGCCTGGAGACACACAGGGGCGCCTGGCGGCTACACCTTC.

J is TRBJ1-5 and V is TRBV6-1; 9 bases map to TRBD1. V lost 10 bases to trimming and J lost 2 bases; unmatched junction nucleotides: 6. The germline V gene has CDR1 MNHNS and CDR2 SASEGT. CDR3 length equals 14 residues. CDR3 coding DNA: TGTGCCACCCTGGACAGGGGAGGCAATCAGCCCCAGCATTTT. Its translation is CATLDRGGNQPQHF.

The sample holds one count of this clone. The chain is built from TRBV30 and TRBJ2-5; the D is unclear. CDR3 length: 12 residues. Germline V lookup: CDR1 GTSNPN, CDR2 SVGIG (reference sequence). Between the trimmed V and J ends, which lost 1 base and 0 bases, there was a span of 3 bases. The CDR3 DNA reads as TGTGCCTGGAGTGCGTACCAAGAGACCCAGTACTTC. Protein sequence: CAWSAYQETQYF.

The CDR3 nucleotides are TGTGCCAGCAGGGCGGGACAGCAAAACTATGGCTACACCTTC. Amino acid sequence: CASRAGQQNYGYTF. The chain has TRBV6-1 and TRBJ1-2, with 7 bases lining up with TRBD1. The CDR3 has 14 amino acids. V gave up 6 bases and J gave up 2 bases; unmatched junction bases: 6. Germline V CDR1 and CDR2: MNHNS, SASEGT.

The V call is TRBV5-1, the J call TRBJ1-2; unclear D gene. Germline V gene lookup returns CDR1 SGHRS and CDR2 YFSETQ. The germline V and J ends were trimmed by 2 bases and 2 bases, with 7 bases remaining between them. The CDR3 is 13 amino acids. The CDR3 spells CASSFRRNYGYTF. CDR3 coding DNA: TGCGCCAGCAGCTTTAGGCGGAACTATGGCTACACCTTC.

The rearrangement joins TRBV25-1 to TRBJ1-2; 9 bases line up with TRBD1. Germline loops: CDR1 MGHDK, CDR2 SYGVNS. The CDR3 spans 17 residues. J lost 2 bases, V lost 0 bases, and 7 bases had no gene match. The CDR3 nucleotides read TGTGCCAGCAGTGAATATACCAGGACAGGGGAGAACTATGGCTACACCTTC. It encodes CASSEYTRTGENYGYTF.

The V and J genes are TRBV5-1 and TRBJ1-2, with a possible D match to TRBD1 (5 bases). The germline CDR1 and CDR2 sequences are SGHRS and YFSETQ. This CDR3 comprises 14 residues. Trimming removed 3 bases from V and 0 bases from J, with 9 bases in between. This CDR3 is CASSSTTANYGYTF. The CDR3 DNA reads as TGCGCCAGCAGCTCTACGACAGCTAACTATGGCTACACCTTC.

The table lists this clone with a count of one. The CDR3 here is CATSSRQDSSYEQYF. The CDR3 DNA is TGTGCCACCAGCAGTAGACAGGATAGCTCCTACGAGCAGTACTTC. The V call is TRBV15, the J call TRBJ2-7; D might be TRBD1 (6 bases). This CDR3 spans 15 amino acids. The V and J ends lost 3 bases and 0 bases respectively, with 12 bases between them. CDR1 is LNHNV, CDR2 YYDKDF, per germline (reference sequence).

The J gene is TRBJ1-5, the V gene TRBV2, with 10 bases identical to TRBD1. The germline V gene has CDR1 SNHLY and CDR2 FYNNEI. This CDR3 is built from 15 residues. Trimming took 6 bases from V and 3 from J; bases not matched to a gene: 5. Here the CDR3 DNA reads TGTGCCAGCAGACCCGGGACAGGGGCCAATCAGCCCCAGCATTTT. This gives the protein CASRPGTGANQPQHF.

V usage is TRBV9 and J usage is TRBJ2-7; 9 bases line up with TRBD2. V was pared by 1 base and J by 7 bases, with 12 bases of the junction left unmatched. CDR1 SGDLS and CDR2 YYNGEE come from the germline V gene. CDR3 length equals 16 residues. The CDR3 sequence: CASSVSGGRAFGEQYF. Here the CDR3 DNA reads TGTGCCAGCAGCGTATCGGGCGGGAGGGCCTTCGGGGAGCAGTACTTC.

The CDR3 bases are TGCGCCAGCAGTCCGACTAGCGGGGGGGTTGATACGCAGTATTTT. It codes for CASSPTSGGVDTQYF. The V call is TRBV10-1, the J call TRBJ2-3; TRBD2 agrees at 14 bases. CDR3 size: 15 residues. Germline V gene lookup returns CDR1 WNHNN and CDR2 SYGVQD (reference sequence). The V segment lost 5 bases and the J segment 6 bases; nucleotides outside the gene matches: 4.

V is TRBV6-5 and J is TRBJ2-3; tentatively, D is TRBD2 (5 bases). The V end was cut by 2 bases, the J end by 5 bases, with 8 bases between. There are 13 residues in the CDR3. CDR1 and CDR2 from the germline V gene are MNHEY and SVGAGI. The CDR3 reads CASSYTGKDTQYF. CDR3 nucleotides: TGTGCCAGCAGTTACACCGGGAAAGATACGCAGTATTTT.

J is TRBJ1-3 and V is TRBV28; 7 bases line up with TRBD1. CDR3 length equals 14 residues. Germline V gene sequence: CDR1 MDHEN, CDR2 SYDVKM. The V segment lost 7 bases and the J segment 2 bases; nucleotides outside the gene matches: 5. The CDR3 loop reads CASTDRQTGNTIYF. In DNA form, the CDR3 reads TGTGCCAGCACGGACAGGCAAACTGGAAACACCATATATTTT.

This clone was picked up one time. The chain employs TRBV5-1 and TRBJ2-5; weak D call: TRBD1 (7 bases). Germline CDR1 SGHRS, CDR2 YFSETQ. There are 15 residues in the CDR3. The V gene lost 2 bases and the J gene lost 7 bases, with 18 bases spanning the gap. The CDR3 nucleotides read TGCGCCAGCAGCTTAGGAGGGGGCGCCAGCTGGACCCAGTACTTC. Translation gives CASSLGGGASWTQYF.